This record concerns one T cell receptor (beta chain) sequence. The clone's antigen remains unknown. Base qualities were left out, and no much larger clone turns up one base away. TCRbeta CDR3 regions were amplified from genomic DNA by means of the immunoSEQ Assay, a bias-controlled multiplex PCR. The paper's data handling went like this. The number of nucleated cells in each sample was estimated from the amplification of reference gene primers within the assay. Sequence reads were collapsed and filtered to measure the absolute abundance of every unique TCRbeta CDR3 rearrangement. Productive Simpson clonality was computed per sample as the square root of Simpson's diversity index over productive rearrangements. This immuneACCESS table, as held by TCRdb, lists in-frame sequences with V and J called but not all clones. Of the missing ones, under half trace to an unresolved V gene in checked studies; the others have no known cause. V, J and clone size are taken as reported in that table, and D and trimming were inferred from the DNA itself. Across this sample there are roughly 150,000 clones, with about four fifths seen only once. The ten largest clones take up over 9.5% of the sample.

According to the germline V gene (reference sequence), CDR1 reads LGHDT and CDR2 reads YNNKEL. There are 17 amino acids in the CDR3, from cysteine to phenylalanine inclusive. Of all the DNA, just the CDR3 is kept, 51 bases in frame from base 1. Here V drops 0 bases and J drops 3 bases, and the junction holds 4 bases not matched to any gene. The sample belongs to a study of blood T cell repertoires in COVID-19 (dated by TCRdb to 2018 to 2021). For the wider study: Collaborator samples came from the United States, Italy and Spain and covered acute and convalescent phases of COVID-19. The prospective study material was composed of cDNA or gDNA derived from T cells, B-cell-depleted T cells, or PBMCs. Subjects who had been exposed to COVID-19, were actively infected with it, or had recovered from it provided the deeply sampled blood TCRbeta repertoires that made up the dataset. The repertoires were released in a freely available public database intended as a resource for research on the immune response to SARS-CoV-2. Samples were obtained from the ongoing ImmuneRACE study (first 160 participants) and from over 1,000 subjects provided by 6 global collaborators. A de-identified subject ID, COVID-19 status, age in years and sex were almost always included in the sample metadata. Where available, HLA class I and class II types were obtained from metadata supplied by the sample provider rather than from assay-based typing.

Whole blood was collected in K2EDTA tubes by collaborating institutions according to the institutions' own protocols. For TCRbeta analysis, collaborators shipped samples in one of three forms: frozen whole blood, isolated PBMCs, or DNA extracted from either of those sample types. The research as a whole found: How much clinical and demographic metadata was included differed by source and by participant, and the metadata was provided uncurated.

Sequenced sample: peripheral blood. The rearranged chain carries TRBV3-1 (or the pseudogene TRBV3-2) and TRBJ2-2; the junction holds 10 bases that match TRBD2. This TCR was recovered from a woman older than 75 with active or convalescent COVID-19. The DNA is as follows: TGTGCCAGCAGCCAAGATATGCTAGCGGGGGACACCGGGGAGCTGTTTTTT. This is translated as CASSQDMLAGDTGELFF.